The T cell receptor beta chain described here comes from a study of shared clonotypes between healthy human individuals. Points from the study as a whole: When naive CD4 clonotypes were compared across several donors, around 4.6% were shared. In contrast to clonotypes shared by all four donors, non-shared clonotypes had lower generation probabilities.

On this clone: As yet, its antigen is unknown.

Repertoires were generated with immunoSEQ multiplex PCR, while TCRdb's copy carries only in-frame clones and drops some. The sample lists over 2 million clones, roughly 90% occurring once. The donor population consisted of healthy HIV-negative adults with no recent acute infections or vaccinations. A CD45RA+ naive subset and a CD45RA-negative memory subset were split from CD4+ cells. V gave up 0 bases and J gave up 5 bases, with 11 bases separating them. Germline CDR1 reads SGDLS; CDR2 reads YYNGEE. The CDR3 has 15 amino acids. Material: naive CD4+ T cells from PBMCs. Subset noted: CD45RA+ positively selected. This clonotype originated in a man between 18 and 29 years old in good health. Some clones in this sample may be carry-over from other donors' samples. The chain recombines TRBV9 with TRBJ1-4; D might be TRBD1 (5 bases). This CDR3 reads CASSVVAGQNEKLFF. The CDR3 DNA is TGTGCCAGCAGCGTAGTGGCAGGACAAAATGAAAAACTGTTTTTT.